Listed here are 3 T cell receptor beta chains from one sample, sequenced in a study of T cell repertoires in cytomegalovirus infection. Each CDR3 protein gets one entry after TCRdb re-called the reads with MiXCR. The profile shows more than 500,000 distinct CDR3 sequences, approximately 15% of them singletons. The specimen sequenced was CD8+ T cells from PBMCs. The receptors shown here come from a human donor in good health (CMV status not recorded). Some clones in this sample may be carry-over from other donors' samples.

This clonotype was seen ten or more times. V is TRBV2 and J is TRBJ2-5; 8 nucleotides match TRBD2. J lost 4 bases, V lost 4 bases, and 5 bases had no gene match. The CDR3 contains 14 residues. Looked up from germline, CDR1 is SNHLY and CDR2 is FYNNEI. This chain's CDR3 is CASSVLSGRETQYF. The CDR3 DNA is TGTGCCAGCAGTGTTTTAAGCGGGAGAGAGACCCAGTACTTC.

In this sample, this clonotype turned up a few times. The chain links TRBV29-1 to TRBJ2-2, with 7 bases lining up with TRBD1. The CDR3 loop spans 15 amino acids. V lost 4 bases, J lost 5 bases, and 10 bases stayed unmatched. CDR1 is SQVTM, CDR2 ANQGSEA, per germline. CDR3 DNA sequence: TGCAGCGTTGTATCGACAGGGACAAGGACCGGGGAGCTGTTTTTT. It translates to CSVVSTGTRTGELFF.

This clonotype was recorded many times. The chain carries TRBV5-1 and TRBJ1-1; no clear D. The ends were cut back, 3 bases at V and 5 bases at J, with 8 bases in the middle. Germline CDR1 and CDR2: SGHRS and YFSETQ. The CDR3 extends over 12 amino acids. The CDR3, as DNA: TGCGCCAGCAGCTACACACGGACTGAAGCTTTCTTT. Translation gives CASSYTRTEAFF.